A single sample is the source of the 21 T cell receptor beta chains below, sequenced in a study of blood T cell repertoires in COVID-19. TCRdb keeps only in-frame clones here, not all; method: immunoSEQ multiplex PCR. This table has 150,000 to 200,000 clones, about 88% appearing once. Sequenced sample: peripheral blood. Receptors originate from a man aged 18 to 35 with acute or convalescent COVID-19.

The table lists this clone with a count of one. V and J are TRBV5-1 and TRBJ2-7, with D tentatively TRBD2 (6 bases). Trimming removed 1 base from V and 0 bases from J, with 11 bases in between. The CDR3 is 15 amino acids. Germline V gene data show CDR1 as SGHRS and CDR2 as YFSETQ. The CDR3 DNA reads TGCGCCAGCAGCTTGTTTTACGGGGGCTCCTACGAGCAGTACTTC. Its protein is CASSLFYGGSYEQYF.

DNA for the CDR3: TGTGCCAGCAGCGAAAGCAGGGGTTTGGGATCCTATAATTCACCCCTCCACTTT. Protein sequence: CASSESRGLGSYNSPLHF. The gene calls are TRBV28 and TRBJ1-6; perhaps TRBD1 as D (6 bases). Trimming pared 6 bases from V and 1 base from J, leaving 19 bases between. Germline CDR1 MDHEN, CDR2 SYDVKM. The CDR3 is 18 amino acids.

The chain is built from TRBV7-9 and TRBJ2-2; D might be TRBD2 (6 bases). CDR1 and CDR2 (germline): SEHNR, FQNEAQ (reference sequence). V lost 9 bases, J lost 0 bases, and 11 bases lay in between. This CDR3 has 14 residues. The CDR3 sequence is CASLWGANTGELFF. For the CDR3, the DNA is TGTGCCAGTCTATGGGGGGCGAACACCGGGGAGCTGTTTTTT.

The V call is TRBV5-1, the J call TRBJ2-2; D unclear. V shed 2 bases and J shed 7 bases, with 12 bases lying between them. The CDR3 consists of 14 residues. CDR1 SGHRS and CDR2 YFSETQ come from the germline V gene. The CDR3 nucleotides are TGCGCCAGCAGCTTAACCCAATCGGGCGGGGAGCTGTTTTTT. Encoded protein: CASSLTQSGGELFF.

The sample holds one count of this clone. The chain links TRBV29-1 to TRBJ2-7; perhaps TRBD1 as D (6 bases). V was shortened by 1 base and J by 7 bases, with 11 bases between the two germline ends. The germline gives CDR1 SQVTM, CDR2 ANQGSEA. CDR3 size: 12 residues. The CDR3, as DNA: TGCAGCGTTGAAGCTGCGACAGGAGAGCAGTACTTC. It specifies CSVEAATGEQYF.

This sequence joins TRBV19 and TRBJ1-3, with TRBD1 as a possible D gene (5 bases). V gave up 2 bases and J gave up 3 bases, with 8 bases separating them. Germline lookup yields CDR1 LNHDA and CDR2 SQIVND (reference sequence). The CDR3 sequence is 14 residues long. CDR3 in DNA: TGTGCCAGTAGTATACAGGGATTTGGAAACACCATATATTTT. Its protein is CASSIQGFGNTIYF. The whole variable domain, filled in from reference TRBV19 and TRBJ1-3, reads DGGITQSPKYLFRKEGQNVTLSCEQNLNHDAMYWYRQDPGQGLRLIYYSQIVNDFQKGDIAEGYSVSREKKESFPLTVTSAQKNPTAFYLCASSIQGFGNTIYFGEGSWLTVV.

This clone was counted a few times. The sample carries other DNA sequences with the same CDR3. V usage is TRBV19 and J usage is TRBJ1-5; no definite D call. This CDR3 has 14 residues. Trimming left V 2 bases short and J 3 bases short, with 8 bases between. Germline CDR1 and CDR2: LNHDA and SQIVND (reference sequence). The DNA for the CDR3 is TGTGCCAGTAGTATAAGGGAGGCCAATCAGCCCCAGCATTTT. Its protein is CASSIREANQPQHF.

This clone rates as medium-sized. The V call is TRBV7-9, the J call TRBJ1-2; 8 nucleotides align to TRBD1. This CDR3 spans 15 amino acids. Per germline, CDR1 SEHNR and CDR2 FQNEAQ (reference sequence). The V and J ends lost 5 bases and 6 bases, in that order; junction bases with no gene match: 11. The chain's CDR3 is CASSPTDRVLDGYTF. In DNA form, the CDR3 reads TGTGCCAGCAGCCCAACGGACAGGGTATTAGATGGCTACACCTTC.

This chain uses TRBV5-4 with TRBJ2-5; weak D call: TRBD1 (5 bases). The germline CDR1 and CDR2 sequences are SGHNT and YYREEE (reference sequence). Trimming shortened V by 3 bases and J by 2 bases, and 17 bases separated the two germline ends. The CDR3 covers 16 residues. The CDR3 DNA follows: TGTGCCAGCAGCTCCAACCTGGGGCCGATACAAGAGACCCAGTACTTC. It codes for CASSSNLGPIQETQYF.

This chain uses TRBV30 with TRBJ1-2, with D possibly TRBD1 on 5 matching bases. The CDR3 contains 14 residues. The V gene lost 2 bases and the J gene lost 0 bases, with 10 bases spanning the gap. CDR1 GTSNPN and CDR2 SVGIG come from the germline V gene (reference sequence). CDR3 loop: CAWSTGRPNYGYTF. CDR3 DNA: TGTGCCTGGAGTACAGGCAGACCTAACTATGGCTACACCTTC.

The V call is TRBV11-1, the J call TRBJ2-1; TRBD1 is a possible D gene (5 bases). V lost 5 bases to trimming and J lost 9 bases, with 14 bases between them. This CDR3 comprises 13 residues. In germline, CDR1 is SGHAT, CDR2 FQDESV (reference sequence). As DNA, the CDR3 is TGTGCCAGCAGCCCAGGACAACCCCTTGAGCAGTTCTTC. Residues: CASSPGQPLEQFF.

The rearrangement uses TRBV23-1 and TRBJ1-2; D is possibly TRBD1 (6 bases). TRBV23-1 counts as an open reading frame of uncertain function. CDR3 size: 14 residues. The V gene lost 0 bases and the J gene lost 6 bases, with 11 bases spanning the gap. The chain's CDR3 is CASSQSPGGDGYTF. The CDR3, as DNA: TGCGCCAGCAGTCAATCCCCGGGGGGCGATGGCTACACCTTC.

The V gene is TRBV5-6, the J gene TRBJ1-3; possible D gene TRBD1, 6 bases. Looked up from germline, CDR1 is SGHDT and CDR2 is YYEEEE. This CDR3 has 14 residues. V gave up 3 bases and J gave up 4 bases, with 11 bases separating them. CDR3 sequence reads: CASSYTGRGNTIYF. CDR3 bases: TGTGCCAGCAGCTATACAGGGCGGGGAAACACCATATATTTT.

This clone was seen a single time. The V call is TRBV3-1 (or the pseudogene TRBV3-2), the J call TRBJ2-3; TRBD2 matches 12 bases. Germline trimming cut 4 bases from V and 5 bases from J; bases unmatched to any gene: 10. The CDR3 has 17 residues. Germline values: CDR1 LGHDT, CDR2 YNNKEL (reference sequence). The CDR3 sequence: CASSLRSLAGGRDTQYF. CDR3 nucleotides: TGTGCCAGCAGCCTCAGATCACTAGCGGGGGGTAGAGATACGCAGTATTTT.

The chain employs TRBV7-2 and TRBJ1-3; tentatively, D is TRBD1 (6 bases). Trimming cost V 5 bases and J 0 bases, with 14 bases left between them. The CDR3 is made up of 16 amino acids. Looked up from germline, CDR1 is SGHTA and CDR2 is FQGNSA. CDR3 residues: CASSRGGQNSGNTIYF. CDR3 sequence (DNA): TGTGCCAGCAGCCGCGGCGGACAGAACTCTGGAAACACCATATATTTT.

The chain carries TRBV28 and TRBJ1-1; TRBD1 might be the D (5 bases). This CDR3 contains 15 residues. Per the germline V gene, CDR1 is MDHEN and CDR2 is SYDVKM. Trimming left V 3 bases short and J 1 base short, with 12 bases between. The CDR3 region has the DNA TGTGCCAGCAGTTTCCCGTCTCAGGGGAACACTGAAGCTTTCTTT. It codes for CASSFPSQGNTEAFF. Together with reference TRBV28 and TRBJ1-1, the CDR3 gives the full variable domain: DVKVTQSSRYLVKRTGEKVFLECVQDMDHENMFWYRQDPGLGLRLIYFSYDVKMKEKGDIPEGYSVSREKKERFSLILESASTNQTSMYLCASSFPSQGNTEAFFGQGTRLTVV.

The V gene is TRBV2, the J gene TRBJ2-5; a weak D match, TRBD2 (5 bases). Germline V gives CDR1 SNHLY, CDR2 FYNNEI. The CDR3 totals 14 residues. Trimming cost V 6 bases and J 2 bases, with 13 bases left between them. For the CDR3, the DNA is TGTGCCAGCAGGAAAGCGGAAGGACAAGAGACCCAGTACTTC. Translated: CASRKAEGQETQYF. Full variable domain (missing parts from reference TRBV2 and TRBJ2-5): EPEVTQTPSHQVTQMGQEVILRCVPISNHLYFYWYRQILGQKVEFLVSFYNNEISEKSEIFDDQFSVERPDGSNFTLKIRSTKLEDSAMYFCASRKAEGQETQYFGPGTRLLVL.

A single count supports this clone. The chain couples TRBV2 to TRBJ2-4, with a possible D match to TRBD2 (6 bases). Trimming pared 4 bases from V and 1 base from J, leaving 11 bases between. The CDR3 is 15 amino acids. The V gene's germline CDR1 is SNHLY and CDR2 FYNNEI. The CDR3 sequence: CASSGGVLAKNIQYF. CDR3 DNA: TGTGCCAGCAGTGGGGGGGTTCTGGCCAAAAACATTCAGTACTTC.

The V and J genes are TRBV4-1 and TRBJ1-1, with D perhaps TRBD1 (6 bases). CDR1 is MGHRA, CDR2 YSYEKL, per germline. The V end was cut by 0 bases, the J end by 2 bases, with 25 bases between. This CDR3 contains 20 residues. The CDR3 loop is CASSQDAFYPGGRANTEAFF. CDR3 DNA sequence: TGCGCCAGCAGCCAAGACGCCTTTTACCCGGGGGGCAGGGCTAACACTGAAGCTTTCTTT.

The chain employs TRBV27 and TRBJ1-1; TRBD1 agrees at 10 bases. Losses at the gene ends were 0 bases for V and 8 bases for J; bases not matched to a gene: 0. This CDR3 has 13 amino acids. From germline, CDR1 is MNHEY and CDR2 SMNVEV (reference sequence). In nucleotides, the CDR3 is TGTGCCAGCAGTTTATCGGGACAGGGGGAAGCTTTCTTT. Residues: CASSLSGQGEAFF.

This chain uses TRBV24-1 with TRBJ2-7; 8 bases agree with TRBD1. Germline CDR1 and CDR2: KGHDR and SFDVKD. The CDR3 runs to 15 residues. J lost 4 bases, V lost 6 bases, and 10 bases had no gene match. In nucleotides, the CDR3 is TGTGCCACCAGTTCTCCGGGACAGGAAGGGTACGAGCAGTACTTC. It encodes CATSSPGQEGYEQYF.